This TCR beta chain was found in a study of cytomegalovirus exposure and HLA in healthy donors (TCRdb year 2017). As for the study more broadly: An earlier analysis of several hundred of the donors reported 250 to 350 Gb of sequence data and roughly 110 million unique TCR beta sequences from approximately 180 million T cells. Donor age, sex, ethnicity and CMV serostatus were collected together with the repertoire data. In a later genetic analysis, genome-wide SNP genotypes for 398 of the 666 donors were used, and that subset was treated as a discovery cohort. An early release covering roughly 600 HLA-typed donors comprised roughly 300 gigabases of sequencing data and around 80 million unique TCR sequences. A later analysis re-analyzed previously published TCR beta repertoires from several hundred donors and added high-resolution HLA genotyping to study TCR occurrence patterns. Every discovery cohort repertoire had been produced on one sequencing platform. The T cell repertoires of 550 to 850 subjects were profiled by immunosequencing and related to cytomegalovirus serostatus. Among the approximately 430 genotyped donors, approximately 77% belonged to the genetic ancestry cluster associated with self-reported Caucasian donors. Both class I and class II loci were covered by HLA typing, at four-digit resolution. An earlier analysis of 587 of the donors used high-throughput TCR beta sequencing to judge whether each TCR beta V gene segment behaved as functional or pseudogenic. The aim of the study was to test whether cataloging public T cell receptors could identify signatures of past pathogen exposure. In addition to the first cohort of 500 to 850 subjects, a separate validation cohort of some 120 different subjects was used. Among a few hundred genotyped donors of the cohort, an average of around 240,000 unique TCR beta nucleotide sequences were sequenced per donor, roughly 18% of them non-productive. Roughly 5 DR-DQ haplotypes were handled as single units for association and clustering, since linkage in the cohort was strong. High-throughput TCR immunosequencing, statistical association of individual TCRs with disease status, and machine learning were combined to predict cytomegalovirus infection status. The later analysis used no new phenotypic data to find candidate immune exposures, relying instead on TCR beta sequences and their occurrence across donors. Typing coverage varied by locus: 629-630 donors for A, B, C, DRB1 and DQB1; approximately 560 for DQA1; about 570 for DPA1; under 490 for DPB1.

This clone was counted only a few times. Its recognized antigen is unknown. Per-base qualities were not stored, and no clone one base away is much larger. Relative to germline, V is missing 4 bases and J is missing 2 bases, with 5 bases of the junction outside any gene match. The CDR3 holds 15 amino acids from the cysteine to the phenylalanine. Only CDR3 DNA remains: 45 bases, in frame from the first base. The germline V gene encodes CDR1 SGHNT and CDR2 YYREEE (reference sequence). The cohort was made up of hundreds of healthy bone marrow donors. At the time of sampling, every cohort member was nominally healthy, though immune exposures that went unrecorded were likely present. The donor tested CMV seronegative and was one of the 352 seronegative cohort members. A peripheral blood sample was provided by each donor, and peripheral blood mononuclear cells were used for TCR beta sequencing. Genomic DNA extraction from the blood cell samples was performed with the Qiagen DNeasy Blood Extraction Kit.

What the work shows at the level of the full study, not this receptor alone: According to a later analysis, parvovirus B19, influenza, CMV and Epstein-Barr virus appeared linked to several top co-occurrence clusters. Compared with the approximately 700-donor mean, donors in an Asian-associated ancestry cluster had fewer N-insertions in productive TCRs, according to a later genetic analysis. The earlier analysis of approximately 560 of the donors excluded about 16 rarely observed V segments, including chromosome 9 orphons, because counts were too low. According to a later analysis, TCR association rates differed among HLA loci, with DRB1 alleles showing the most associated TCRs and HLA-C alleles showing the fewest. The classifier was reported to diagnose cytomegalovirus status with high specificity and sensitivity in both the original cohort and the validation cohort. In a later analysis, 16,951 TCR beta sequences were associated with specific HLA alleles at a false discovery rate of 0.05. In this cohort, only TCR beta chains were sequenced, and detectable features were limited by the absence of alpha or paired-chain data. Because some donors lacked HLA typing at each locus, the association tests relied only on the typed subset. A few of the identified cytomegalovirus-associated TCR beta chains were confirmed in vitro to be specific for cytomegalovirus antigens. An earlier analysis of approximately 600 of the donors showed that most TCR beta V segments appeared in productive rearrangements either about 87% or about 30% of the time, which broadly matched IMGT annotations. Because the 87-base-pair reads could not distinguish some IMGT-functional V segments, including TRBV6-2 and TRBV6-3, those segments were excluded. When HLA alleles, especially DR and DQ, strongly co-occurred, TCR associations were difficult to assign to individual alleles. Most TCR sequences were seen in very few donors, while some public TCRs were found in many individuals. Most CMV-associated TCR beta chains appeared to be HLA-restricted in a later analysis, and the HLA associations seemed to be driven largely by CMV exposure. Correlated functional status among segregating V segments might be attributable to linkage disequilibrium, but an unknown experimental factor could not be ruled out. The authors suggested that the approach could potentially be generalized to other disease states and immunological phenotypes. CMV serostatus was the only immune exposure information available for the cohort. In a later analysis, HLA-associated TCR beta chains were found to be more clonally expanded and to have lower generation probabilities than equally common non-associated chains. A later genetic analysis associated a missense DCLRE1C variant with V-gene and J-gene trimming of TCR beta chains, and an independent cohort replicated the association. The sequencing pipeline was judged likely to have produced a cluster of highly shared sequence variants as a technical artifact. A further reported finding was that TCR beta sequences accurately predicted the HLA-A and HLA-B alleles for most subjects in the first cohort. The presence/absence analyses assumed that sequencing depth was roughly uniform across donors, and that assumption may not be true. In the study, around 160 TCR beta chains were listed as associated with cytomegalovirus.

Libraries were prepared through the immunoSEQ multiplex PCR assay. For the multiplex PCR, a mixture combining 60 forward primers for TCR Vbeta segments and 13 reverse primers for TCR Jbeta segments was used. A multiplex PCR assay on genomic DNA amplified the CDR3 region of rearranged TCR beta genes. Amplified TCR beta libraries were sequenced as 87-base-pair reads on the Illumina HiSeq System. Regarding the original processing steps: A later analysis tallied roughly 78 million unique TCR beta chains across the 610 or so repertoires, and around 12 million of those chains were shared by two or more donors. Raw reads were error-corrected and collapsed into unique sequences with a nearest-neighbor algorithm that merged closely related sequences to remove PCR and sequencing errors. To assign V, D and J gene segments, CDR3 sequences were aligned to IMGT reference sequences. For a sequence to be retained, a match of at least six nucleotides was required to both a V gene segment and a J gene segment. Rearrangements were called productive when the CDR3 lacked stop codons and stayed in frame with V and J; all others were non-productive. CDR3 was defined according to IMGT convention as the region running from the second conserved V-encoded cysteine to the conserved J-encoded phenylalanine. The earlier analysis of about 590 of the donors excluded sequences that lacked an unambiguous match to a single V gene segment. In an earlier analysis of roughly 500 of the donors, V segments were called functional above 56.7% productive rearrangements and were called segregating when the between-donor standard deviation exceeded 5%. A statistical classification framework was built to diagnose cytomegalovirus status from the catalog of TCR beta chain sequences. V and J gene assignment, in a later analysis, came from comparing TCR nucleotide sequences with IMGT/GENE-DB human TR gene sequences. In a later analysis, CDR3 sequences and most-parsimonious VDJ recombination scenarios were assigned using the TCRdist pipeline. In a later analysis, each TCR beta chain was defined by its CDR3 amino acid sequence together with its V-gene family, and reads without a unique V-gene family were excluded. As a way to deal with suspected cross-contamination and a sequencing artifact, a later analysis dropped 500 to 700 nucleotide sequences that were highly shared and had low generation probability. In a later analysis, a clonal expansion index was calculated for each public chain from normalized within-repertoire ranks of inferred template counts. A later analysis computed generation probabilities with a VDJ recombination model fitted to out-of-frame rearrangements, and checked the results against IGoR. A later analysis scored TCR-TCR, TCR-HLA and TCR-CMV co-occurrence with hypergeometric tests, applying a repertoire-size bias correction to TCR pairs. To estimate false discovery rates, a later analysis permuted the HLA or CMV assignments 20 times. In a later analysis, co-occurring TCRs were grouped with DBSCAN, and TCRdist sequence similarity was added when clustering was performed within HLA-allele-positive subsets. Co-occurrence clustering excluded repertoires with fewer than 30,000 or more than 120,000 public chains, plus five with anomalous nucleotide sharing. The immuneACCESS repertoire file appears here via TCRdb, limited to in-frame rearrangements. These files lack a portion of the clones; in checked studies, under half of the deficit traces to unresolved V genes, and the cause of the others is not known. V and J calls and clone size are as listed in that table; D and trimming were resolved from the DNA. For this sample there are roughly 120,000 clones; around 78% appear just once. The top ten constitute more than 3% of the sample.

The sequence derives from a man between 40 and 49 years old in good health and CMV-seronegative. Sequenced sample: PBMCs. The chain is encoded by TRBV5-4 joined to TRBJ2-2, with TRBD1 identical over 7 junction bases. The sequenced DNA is TGTGCCAGCAGCGTGGGACAGAGAAACACCGGGGAGCTGTTTTTT. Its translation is CASSVGQRNTGELFF.